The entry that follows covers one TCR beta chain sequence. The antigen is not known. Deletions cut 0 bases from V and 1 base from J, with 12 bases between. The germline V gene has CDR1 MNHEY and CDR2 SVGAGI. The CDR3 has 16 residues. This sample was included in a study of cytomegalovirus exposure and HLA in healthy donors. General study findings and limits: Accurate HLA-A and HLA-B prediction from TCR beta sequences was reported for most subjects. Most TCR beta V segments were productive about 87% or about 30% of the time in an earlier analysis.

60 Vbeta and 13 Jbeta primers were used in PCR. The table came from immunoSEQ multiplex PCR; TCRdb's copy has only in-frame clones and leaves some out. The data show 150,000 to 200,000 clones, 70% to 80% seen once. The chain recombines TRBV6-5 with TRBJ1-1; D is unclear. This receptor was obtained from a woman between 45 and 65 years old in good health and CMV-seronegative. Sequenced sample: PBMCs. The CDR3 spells CASSYSGGFSNTEAFF. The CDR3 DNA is TGTGCCAGCAGTTACTCCGGCGGATTTTCGAACACTGAAGCTTTCTTT.